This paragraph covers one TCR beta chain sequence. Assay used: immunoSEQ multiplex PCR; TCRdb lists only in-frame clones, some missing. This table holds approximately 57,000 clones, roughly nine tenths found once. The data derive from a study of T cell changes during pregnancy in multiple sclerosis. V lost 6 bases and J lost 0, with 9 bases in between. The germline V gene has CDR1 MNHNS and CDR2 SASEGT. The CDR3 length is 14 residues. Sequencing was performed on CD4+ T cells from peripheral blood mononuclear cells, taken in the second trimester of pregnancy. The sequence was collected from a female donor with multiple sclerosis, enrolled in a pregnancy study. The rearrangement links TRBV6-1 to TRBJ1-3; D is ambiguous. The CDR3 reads CASRPYGSGNTIYF. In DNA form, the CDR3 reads TGTGCCAGCAGGCCTTACGGCTCTGGAAACACCATATATTTT.